Shown below are 22 T cell receptor beta chains from a single sample sequenced in a study of early T cells in non-severe SARS-CoV-2 infection. A single record per CDR3 protein comes from TCRdb applying MiXCR to the 5' RACE reads. This sample has over 95,000 distinct CDR3 sequences, with around a sixth found just once. Source material: whole blood. The receptors shown here come from an adult who was a healthcare worker with PCR-confirmed SARS-CoV-2 infection or an uninfected control (not recorded which).

This chain connects TRBV14 to TRBJ1-2; D not resolved. Trimming removed 0 bases from V and 2 bases from J, with 16 bases in between. Per the germline V gene, CDR1 is SGHDN and CDR2 is FVKESK. The CDR3 sequence is 17 residues long. DNA for the CDR3: TGTGCCAGCAGCCAAGATCATGGGGTCTTACGGAACTATGGCTACACCTTC. This codes for CASSQDHGVLRNYGYTF.

This clonotype has only one observation. V and J are TRBV28 and TRBJ2-5; no firm D call. CDR3 length: 12 amino acids. Germline V lookup: CDR1 MDHEN, CDR2 SYDVKM. V was shortened by 5 bases and J by 4 bases, with 8 bases between the two germline ends. The chain's CDR3 is CASSRARETQYF. The CDR3 DNA is TGTGCCAGCAGTCGTGCTCGAGAGACCCAGTACTTC.

There are a few counts of this clonotype. The rearrangement joins TRBV6-1 to TRBJ2-7; D is uncertain. Germline assignment: CDR1 MNHNS and CDR2 SASEGT. V lost 6 bases to trimming and J lost 7 bases, with 10 bases between them. This CDR3 contains 11 residues. This CDR3 is CASSSVQEQYF. The CDR3 DNA reads TGTGCCAGCAGCAGCGTCCAGGAGCAGTACTTC.

This clonotype has a count of ten or more. This chain uses TRBV7-9 with TRBJ2-1; 15 bases are a match to TRBD2. Trimming cost V 5 bases and J 1 base; bases outside gene matches: 6. Germline V gene data show CDR1 as SEHNR and CDR2 as FQNEAQ (reference sequence). CDR3 length equals 18 residues. In DNA, the CDR3 is TGTGCCAGCAGCCCCGGACTAGCGGGAGGGCCTTCCTACAATGAGCAGTTCTTC. It encodes CASSPGLAGGPSYNEQFF.

This clonotype has a handful of counts. V gene TRBV6-6 combines with J gene TRBJ2-7, with TRBD2 as a possible D gene (5 bases). With 5 bases removed from V and 2 bases from J, the gap between germline ends came to 16 bases. CDR1 and CDR2 from the germline V gene are MNHNY and SVGAGI (reference sequence). The CDR3 contains 15 residues. The CDR3 here is CASSALTVGTYEQYF. CDR3 sequence (DNA): TGTGCCAGCAGTGCTCTGACGGTCGGGACCTACGAGCAGTACTTC.

The chain joins TRBV12-3 or TRBV12-4 to TRBJ2-3, with D uncertain. V lost 6 bases, J lost 4 bases, and 14 bases lay in between. CDR3 length: 14 residues. CDR3 region: CASRGSISPDTQYF. CDR3 nucleotides: TGTGCCAGCAGAGGCTCAATCTCTCCAGATACGCAGTATTTT.

This clonotype is a singleton in its sample. A much larger clonotype is one base distant, so this may be a read error. The chain employs TRBV5-1 and TRBJ2-3; D uncertain. V was pared by 3 bases and J by 7 bases, with 15 bases between. There are 14 residues in the CDR3. Germline loops: CDR1 SGHRS, CDR2 YFSETQ. This CDR3 is CASSYSCSDNTQYF. In nucleotides, the CDR3 is TGCGCCAGCAGCTATTCCTGCTCTGATAATACGCAGTATTTT.

J is TRBJ2-1 and V is TRBV24-1, with 8 positions matching TRBD2. The CDR3 length is 15 residues. The J segment lost 0 bases and the V segment lost 5 bases, leaving 2 bases of the junction unmatched. CDR1 and CDR2 from the germline V gene are KGHDR and SFDVKD. The CDR3 DNA follows: TGTGCCACCAGTGGAAGCGGGAGCTCCTACAATGAGCAGTTCTTC. This sequence encodes CATSGSGSSYNEQFF.

The genes are TRBV5-1 and TRBJ2-3; D might be TRBD2 (5 bases). The length of the CDR3 is 15 residues. V lost 6 bases and J 1 base, leaving 15 bases between the germline ends. Looked up from germline, CDR1 is SGHRS and CDR2 is YFSETQ. The CDR3: CASTWASGGTDTQYF. The CDR3 bases are TGCGCCAGCACCTGGGCCAGCGGAGGCACAGATACGCAGTATTTT.

This clonotype was seen a few times. The chain is built from TRBV11-2 and TRBJ1-2; D may be TRBD1 (5 bases). Trimming took 2 bases from V and 4 from J, leaving 17 bases between them. The CDR3 has 16 residues. The germline CDR1 and CDR2 sequences are SGHAT and FQNNGV. CDR3 DNA sequence: TGTGCCAGCAGCTTACAGGGAGATCCCCGATTCTATGGCTACACCTTC. Translated, it gives CASSLQGDPRFYGYTF.

This clonotype showed up just a few times. The chain links TRBV20-1 to TRBJ2-6, with D possibly TRBD1 on 5 matching bases. CDR1 and CDR2 (germline): DFQATT, SNEGSKA (reference sequence). With 0 bases removed from V and 4 bases from J, the gap between germline ends came to 13 bases. The CDR3 runs 16 residues. The DNA of the CDR3 is TGCAGTGCTAGAGATTGGACACTACTAGGGGCCAACGTCCTGACTTTC. As protein: CSARDWTLLGANVLTF.

The chain links TRBV19 to TRBJ2-4, with a possible D match to TRBD1 (6 bases). Looked up from germline, CDR1 is LNHDA and CDR2 is SQIVND (reference sequence). Trimming removed 6 bases at V and 0 bases at J, with 15 bases between. The length of the CDR3 is 16 residues. In nucleotides, the CDR3 is TGTGCCAGTAGCCCCGACAGGCTGCTAGCCAAAAACATTCAGTACTTC. Its protein is CASSPDRLLAKNIQYF.

This clonotype was detected only a few times. The V gene is TRBV12-3 or TRBV12-4, the J gene TRBJ2-7, with a tentative D call TRBD2 (5 bases). The CDR3 runs 12 residues. The V gene lost 5 bases and the J gene lost 4 bases, with 9 bases spanning the gap. The CDR3 DNA reads TGTGCCAGCAGTCCTCGGGGATACGAGCAGTACTTC. Amino acids: CASSPRGYEQYF.

This chain uses TRBV18 with TRBJ2-7; the match to TRBD1 covers 8 bases. This CDR3 spans 17 amino acids. Germline V lookup: CDR1 KGHSH, CDR2 LQKENI. V trimming: 2 bases; J trimming: 4 bases; junction bases outside the gene matches: 13. The CDR3 DNA reads TGTGCCAGCTCACCAGGCCCTGGGGGGACAGGCCTTTACGAGCAGTACTTC. Its protein is CASSPGPGGTGLYEQYF. Full variable domain (missing parts from reference TRBV18 and TRBJ2-7): NAGVMQNPRHLVRRRGQEARLRCSPMKGHSHVYWYRQLPEEGLKFMVYLQKENIIDESGMPKERFSAEFPKEGPSILRIQQVVRGDSAAYFCASSPGPGGTGLYEQYFGPGTRLTVT.

This clonotype was observed a handful of times. The rearrangement uses TRBV7-9 and TRBJ1-6, with D unresolved. V gave up 1 base and J gave up 0 bases, with 7 bases separating them. Germline V lookup: CDR1 SEHNR, CDR2 FQNEAQ (reference sequence). The CDR3 extends over 16 amino acids. Here the CDR3 DNA reads TGTGCCAGCAGCTTAGGTGGGAGCTCCTATAATTCACCCCTCCACTTT. It is translated as CASSLGGSSYNSPLHF.

V is TRBV2 and J is TRBJ2-4, with no clear D. V lost 3 bases and J 0 bases, leaving 3 bases between the germline ends. The germline V gene has CDR1 SNHLY and CDR2 FYNNEI. This CDR3 contains 13 residues. CDR3 amino acids: CASSDIAKNIQYF. CDR3 in DNA: TGTGCCAGCAGTGACATAGCCAAAAACATTCAGTACTTC.

This clonotype appeared many times. The chain recombines TRBV28 with TRBJ2-7, with D possibly matching TRBD1 (7 bases). The CDR3 has 14 amino acids. Germline CDR1 MDHEN, CDR2 SYDVKM. The V end was cut by 6 bases, the J end by 0 bases, with 12 bases between. Here the CDR3 reads CASRSGGFSYEQYF. CDR3 coding DNA: TGTGCCAGCAGGTCAGGGGGGTTCTCCTACGAGCAGTACTTC.

The sample holds many counts of this clonotype. The V and J genes are TRBV5-6 and TRBJ1-5; 8 nucleotides align to TRBD1. V gave up 0 bases and J gave up 4 bases; unmatched junction bases: 0. Germline V gene lookup returns CDR1 SGHDT and CDR2 YYEEEE. This CDR3 region has 14 residues. CDR3 in amino acids: CASSLGDRNQPQHF. Here the CDR3 DNA reads TGTGCCAGCAGCTTGGGGGACAGGAATCAGCCCCAGCATTTT.

This clonotype has a handful of counts. The J gene is TRBJ2-1, the V gene TRBV29-1; 13 bases line up with TRBD2. J gave up 6 bases and V 5 bases, and 7 bases lay outside the gene matches. The germline V gene encodes CDR1 SQVTM and CDR2 ANQGSEA. The CDR3 sequence is 15 residues long. Written as DNA, the CDR3 is TGCAGCGTTCCGATACTAGCGGGAGGGCCCAATGAGCAGTTCTTC. Protein sequence: CSVPILAGGPNEQFF.

This clonotype was recorded a few times. CDR3 DNA sequence: TGTGCCAGCAGTTTATCTCCAGGGCCCTATGGCTACACCTTC. This encodes CASSLSPGPYGYTF. The chain employs TRBV27 and TRBJ1-2; the D gene is possibly TRBD1 (5 bases). The CDR3 is made up of 14 amino acids. V shed 0 bases and J shed 4 bases, with 9 bases lying between them. Per germline, CDR1 MNHEY and CDR2 SMNVEV (reference sequence).

This clonotype has a handful of counts. This chain connects TRBV14 to TRBJ2-2; D gene uncertain. The CDR3 consists of 12 residues. Trimming removed 2 bases at V and 5 bases at J, with 3 bases between. Germline CDR1 reads SGHDN; CDR2 reads FVKESK. CDR3 sequence (DNA): TGTGCCAGCAGCCAATGGACCGGGGAGCTGTTTTTT. Translating it yields CASSQWTGELFF.

This clonotype was detected ten times or more. The chain is built from TRBV7-2 and TRBJ2-1, with a tentative D call TRBD1 (6 bases). Trimming cost V 2 bases and J 6 bases, with 17 bases left between them. CDR1 is SGHTA, CDR2 FQGNSA, per germline. CDR3 length equals 16 residues. The CDR3 DNA follows: TGTGCCAGCAGCTTAACCCCAACAGGGCCGGGCAATGAGCAGTTCTTC. Amino acid sequence: CASSLTPTGPGNEQFF.